A single sample is the source of the 32 T cell receptor beta chains below, sequenced in a study of blood T cell repertoires in COVID-19. The method was immunoSEQ multiplex PCR; TCRdb's version includes in-frame clones alone and lacks a portion of them. The top ten clones hold roughly 32% of a sample with more than 80,000 clones, over 70% of them seen once. Material for sequencing was peripheral blood. The receptors originated from a woman older than 75 with active or convalescent COVID-19.

J is TRBJ1-2 and V is TRBV14; 7 bases fit TRBD1. Per the germline V gene, CDR1 is SGHDN and CDR2 is FVKESK. With 2 bases clipped from V and 7 bases from J, the junction kept 4 bases outside the gene matches. The CDR3 runs to 13 residues. The CDR3 DNA reads as TGTGCCAGCAGCCAACGACAGGGAACTGGCTACACCTTC. Protein sequence: CASSQRQGTGYTF.

The rearrangement joins TRBV19 to TRBJ1-5, with D possibly TRBD1 on 6 matching bases. Germline assignment: CDR1 LNHDA and CDR2 SQIVND (reference sequence). The ends were cut back, 1 base at V and 4 bases at J, with 17 bases in the middle. The CDR3 spans 17 residues. The CDR3, as DNA: TGTGCCAGTAGTATAGTCCCGCGACAGGCCCAAAATCAGCCCCAGCATTTT. It specifies CASSIVPRQAQNQPQHF.

The chain has TRBV5-6 and TRBJ1-4; D is perhaps TRBD1 (6 bases). The V gene's germline CDR1 is SGHDT and CDR2 YYEEEE. This CDR3 region has 14 residues. Trimming took off 4 bases at V and 7 bases at J, with 14 bases between the two ends. CDR3 sequence reads: CASSRRGSGEKLFF. CDR3 DNA sequence: TGTGCCAGCAGCCGCAGGGGTTCGGGTGAAAAACTGTTTTTT.

This clone has only a few counts. The V gene is TRBV6-1, the J gene TRBJ1-2; the D gene is possibly TRBD1 (6 bases). The germline gives CDR1 MNHNS, CDR2 SASEGT. CDR3 size: 15 residues. The germline V and J ends were trimmed by 2 bases and 8 bases, with 18 bases remaining between them. The CDR3 sequence is CASSEFGQTPRGYTF. The CDR3 DNA is TGTGCCAGCAGTGAATTCGGACAGACCCCTAGGGGCTACACCTTC.

The chain recombines TRBV29-1 with TRBJ2-3, with TRBD1 matching 10 bases. Germline CDR1 SQVTM, CDR2 ANQGSEA. The V segment lost 3 bases and the J segment 5 bases; nucleotides outside the gene matches: 8. CDR3 length equals 15 residues. The CDR3 nucleotides read TGCAGCGTTGAGCCGGGGACAGGGGCGCAAGATACGCAGTATTTT. Translated, it gives CSVEPGTGAQDTQYF.

This chain joins TRBV6-5 and TRBJ2-3, with D tentatively TRBD2 (5 bases). The germline CDR1 and CDR2 sequences are MNHEY and SVGAGI. Trimming removed 8 bases at V and 2 bases at J, with 14 bases between. The CDR3 runs to 14 residues. This CDR3 reads CASPPGSITDTQYF. The CDR3 nucleotides read TGTGCCAGCCCCCCGGGGAGCATCACAGATACGCAGTATTTT.

The chain links TRBV29-1 to TRBJ1-1; maybe TRBD1 (6 bases). CDR3 size: 12 residues. Germline CDR1 reads SQVTM; CDR2 reads ANQGSEA. The ends were cut back, 6 bases at V and 1 base at J, with 9 bases in the middle. The CDR3 nucleotides are TGCAGCGTCACCAGGGGGAACACTGAAGCTTTCTTT. This sequence encodes CSVTRGNTEAFF. Full variable domain (outside the CDR3, taken from reference TRBV29-1 and TRBJ1-1): SAVISQKPSRDICQRGTSLTIQCQVDSQVTMMFWYRQQPGQSLTLIATANQGSEATYESGFVIDKFPISRPNLTFSTLTVSNMSPEDSSIYLCSVTRGNTEAFFGQGTRLTVV.

Of note for this clone: Other DNA sequences in this sample translate to the same CDR3. This chain's CDR3 is CASSPGQGNQPQHF. CDR3 bases: TGTGCCAGCAGCCCCGGACAGGGGAATCAGCCCCAGCATTTT. The chain combines TRBV7-2 with TRBJ1-5; 9 positions match TRBD1. Germline assignment: CDR1 SGHTA and CDR2 FQGNSA. The CDR3 consists of 14 residues. With V trimmed by 5 bases and J by 4 bases, 3 bases remained unmatched.

The V gene is TRBV7-3, the J gene TRBJ2-3; the D gene is possibly TRBD1 (6 bases). V dropped 2 bases and J dropped 0 bases, with 21 bases sitting between them. The CDR3 is made up of 19 amino acids. Germline assignment: CDR1 SGHTA and CDR2 FQGTGA. This chain's CDR3 is CASSLWGRDNPSSTDTQYF. In nucleotides, the CDR3 is TGTGCCAGCAGCTTATGGGGAAGGGACAACCCCTCTAGCACAGATACGCAGTATTTT.

The chain has TRBV18 and TRBJ1-1; TRBD1 aligns across 7 bases. Trimming took 8 bases from V and 0 from J; bases not matched to a gene: 9. CDR1 KGHSH and CDR2 LQKENI come from the germline V gene. The CDR3 contains 15 residues. The CDR3 bases are TGTGCCAGCACAGGACAGGAGTACCTGAACACTGAAGCTTTCTTT. Its translation is CASTGQEYLNTEAFF.

This clone came up a few times. The chain combines TRBV29-1 with TRBJ2-7; D gene uncertain. CDR3 size: 12 residues. Germline V gene sequence: CDR1 SQVTM, CDR2 ANQGSEA. V was shortened by 2 bases and J by 0 bases, with 5 bases between the two germline ends. CDR3 residues: CSVEQDSYEQYF. CDR3 coding DNA: TGCAGCGTTGAACAGGACTCCTACGAGCAGTACTTC.

CDR3 DNA sequence: TGTGCCAGCAGCTTACCTAGGGGGACGATAAACACTGAAGCTTTCTTT. Translating it yields CASSLPRGTINTEAFF. The chain recombines TRBV7-2 with TRBJ1-1; tentative D call: TRBD1 (6 bases). Deletions cut 2 bases from V and 2 bases from J, with 15 bases between. The germline V gene has CDR1 SGHTA and CDR2 FQGNSA. The CDR3 runs to 16 residues.

V gene TRBV19 combines with J gene TRBJ1-1; the D gene is possibly TRBD1 (5 bases). Germline values: CDR1 LNHDA, CDR2 SQIVND (reference sequence). The germline V and J ends were trimmed by 6 bases and 5 bases, with 13 bases remaining between them. This CDR3 contains 13 residues. This chain's CDR3 is CASSLAGMTEAFF. Here the CDR3 DNA reads TGTGCCAGTAGCCTGGCAGGGATGACTGAAGCTTTCTTT.

The rearrangement uses TRBV29-1 and TRBJ1-2; D not resolved. The germline V and J ends were trimmed by 7 bases and 6 bases, with 12 bases remaining between them. Germline CDR1 SQVTM, CDR2 ANQGSEA. The CDR3 covers 11 residues. This CDR3 is CSARTGDGYTF. In DNA form, the CDR3 reads TGCAGCGCCAGGACTGGGGATGGCTACACCTTC. The full variable domain, completed using reference TRBV29-1 and TRBJ1-2, is SAVISQKPSRDICQRGTSLTIQCQVDSQVTMMFWYRQQPGQSLTLIATANQGSEATYESGFVIDKFPISRPNLTFSTLTVSNMSPEDSSIYLCSARTGDGYTFGSGTRLTVV.

This clone was detected only once. This chain uses TRBV12-2 with TRBJ2-1; TRBD2 is taken as the D call from the table, unchecked against the DNA. TRBV12-2 is designated a pseudogene. This CDR3 is 15 amino acids long. DNA for the CDR3: TGTGCAAGTCGCCCACAAGGCGGGGGGAAAAATGAGCAGTTCTTC. Protein: CASRPQGGGKNEQFF.

V is TRBV5-1 and J is TRBJ1-2; 9 bases map to TRBD1. Germline-derived CDR1 and CDR2 are SGHRS and YFSETQ. The CDR3 is made up of 14 amino acids. V was pared by 3 bases and J by 6 bases, with 6 bases of the junction left unmatched. The CDR3 DNA is TGCGCCAGCAGCTCTACCGGGACAGGGCATGGCTACACCTTC. Translating it yields CASSSTGTGHGYTF.

This CDR3 is CASSTQLNTDTQYF. The CDR3 nucleotides are TGTGCCAGTAGTACCCAACTAAACACAGATACGCAGTATTTT. The gene calls are TRBV19 and TRBJ2-3; D not certain. This CDR3 is built from 14 residues. The germline V gene encodes CDR1 LNHDA and CDR2 SQIVND (reference sequence). Trimming shortened V by 4 bases and J by 2 bases, and 10 bases separated the two germline ends.

This clone has just a few counts. The V gene is TRBV28, the J gene TRBJ1-5, with 7 bases matching TRBD1. Germline V CDR1 and CDR2: MDHEN, SYDVKM. The CDR3 runs to 20 residues. V lost 3 bases and J lost 4; bases outside the gene matches: 21. CDR3 loop: CASSFEGASWIRGPNQPQHF. In DNA, the CDR3 is TGTGCCAGCAGTTTTGAGGGGGCATCGTGGATCCGAGGCCCGAATCAGCCCCAGCATTTT.

This rearrangement joins TRBV6-5 to TRBJ1-2; 8 bases are a match to TRBD1. Germline CDR1 is MNHEY and CDR2 is SVGAGI. The J segment lost 7 bases and the V segment lost 5 bases, leaving 9 bases of the junction unmatched. The CDR3 runs 14 residues. The CDR3 DNA sequence: TGTGCCAGCAGTAGACAGGGGCTTTACGGTGGCTACACCTTC. This sequence encodes CASSRQGLYGGYTF.

The rearrangement joins TRBV21-1 to TRBJ2-7; the table's D call TRBD1 went unverified against the DNA. TRBV21-1 constitutes a pseudogene. This CDR3 has 13 amino acids. The CDR3 reads CASRGTVSYEQYF. CDR3 coding DNA: TGTGCCAGCAGGGGGACAGTCTCCTACGAGCAGTACTTC.

V usage is TRBV15 and J usage is TRBJ1-5, with 10 bases matching TRBD1. The V segment lost 2 bases and the J segment 8 bases; nucleotides outside the gene matches: 6. The CDR3 is 15 residues long. Germline V gene lookup returns CDR1 LNHNV and CDR2 YYDKDF (reference sequence). The CDR3: CATSRRTGGDEPQHF. DNA of the CDR3: TGTGCCACCAGCAGACGGACAGGGGGGGATGAGCCCCAGCATTTT.

The chain combines TRBV7-9 with TRBJ1-2; TRBD1 matches at 7 bases. The V and J ends lost 1 base and 7 bases, in that order; junction bases with no gene match: 6. CDR1 and CDR2 from the germline V gene are SEHNR and FQNEAQ (reference sequence). The CDR3 is made up of 14 amino acids. In DNA, the CDR3 is TGTGCCAGCAGCTTAGTCAACAGGGGCAGTGGCTACACCTTC. Its translation is CASSLVNRGSGYTF.

This chain connects TRBV30 to TRBJ1-2, with D tentatively TRBD1 (6 bases). Germline V gene sequence: CDR1 GTSNPN, CDR2 SVGIG (reference sequence). Trimming shortened V by 5 bases and J by 2 bases, and 21 bases separated the two germline ends. This CDR3 contains 16 residues. DNA for the CDR3: TGTGCCTGGCTATCTAAAAAGGCGGACAGAAACTATGGCTACACCTTC. Translated: CAWLSKKADRNYGYTF.

The J gene is TRBJ2-2, the V gene TRBV28; the match to TRBD2 covers 7 bases. Unmatched junction bases numbered 8, after V lost 1 base and J lost 6 bases. The CDR3 consists of 16 residues. Germline V CDR1 and CDR2: MDHEN, SYDVKM. The CDR3: CASSLLLGTISGELFF. The CDR3 DNA reads TGTGCCAGCAGTTTATTGCTCGGGACTATATCCGGGGAGCTGTTTTTT. Full variable domain (remainder filled in from reference TRBV28 and TRBJ2-2): DVKVTQSSRYLVKRTGEKVFLECVQDMDHENMFWYRQDPGLGLRLIYFSYDVKMKEKGDIPEGYSVSREKKERFSLILESASTNQTSMYLCASSLLLGTISGELFFGEGSRLTVL.

The gene calls are TRBV5-1 and TRBJ2-1, with 14 bases identical to TRBD2. Unmatched junction bases numbered 4, after V lost 4 bases and J lost 4 bases. Germline V gene data show CDR1 as SGHRS and CDR2 as YFSETQ. CDR3 size: 16 residues. DNA for the CDR3: TGCGCCAGCAGCACGGGACTAGCGGGAGAATACAATGAGCAGTTCTTC. Its protein is CASSTGLAGEYNEQFF.

The chain carries TRBV27 and TRBJ2-5; the D gene is possibly TRBD2 (6 bases). V dropped 3 bases and J dropped 5 bases, with 13 bases sitting between them. There are 14 residues in the CDR3. Germline V gene data show CDR1 as MNHEY and CDR2 as SMNVEV (reference sequence). The CDR3 loop is CASSFYGRPETQYF. CDR3 in DNA: TGTGCCAGCAGTTTTTACGGGAGACCGGAGACCCAGTACTTC.

The rearrangement uses TRBV5-1 and TRBJ2-1, with 11 bases matching TRBD1. CDR1 is SGHRS and CDR2 is YFSETQ in the germline V gene. V lost 6 bases and J lost 7; bases outside the gene matches: 9. CDR3 length equals 15 residues. CDR3 protein: CASTWTGGQWNEQFF. The CDR3 DNA follows: TGCGCCAGCACCTGGACAGGGGGCCAATGGAATGAGCAGTTCTTC.

The V call is TRBV19, the J call TRBJ1-1; D may be TRBD1 (5 bases). The germline V gene encodes CDR1 LNHDA and CDR2 SQIVND (reference sequence). Trimming cost V 5 bases and J 6 bases, with 13 bases left between them. The CDR3 sequence is 13 residues long. CDR3 nucleotides: TGTGCCAGTAGTCTAACAGGTAACCCTGAAGCTTTCTTT. Translation gives CASSLTGNPEAFF.

V gene TRBV12-5 combines with J gene TRBJ1-5; perhaps TRBD1 as D (5 bases). V gave up 5 bases and J gave up 10 bases, with 9 bases separating them. The V gene's germline CDR1 is LGHNT and CDR2 FRNRAP. The CDR3 loop spans 11 amino acids. The CDR3 loop reads CASGPREPQHF. Written as DNA, the CDR3 is TGTGCTAGTGGTCCCAGGGAACCCCAGCATTTT.

The rearrangement joins TRBV29-1 to TRBJ1-1; no clear D gene. Germline V lookup: CDR1 SQVTM, CDR2 ANQGSEA. The CDR3 has 13 residues. V was pared by 4 bases and J by 10 bases, with 19 bases between. The CDR3 DNA reads as TGCAGCGTTGCGGGAGTAGGGTCGGCTGGAGCTTTCTTT. Translating gives CSVAGVGSAGAFF.

The rearrangement links TRBV2 to TRBJ2-5; 8 bases match TRBD1. Germline trimming cut 7 bases from V and 3 bases from J; bases unmatched to any gene: 13. The V gene's germline CDR1 is SNHLY and CDR2 FYNNEI. CDR3 length: 16 amino acids. The CDR3 spells CASTLGGRGHKETQYF. The CDR3 DNA reads TGTGCCAGCACTCTGGGTGGCAGGGGGCATAAAGAGACCCAGTACTTC.

The chain employs TRBV10-3 and TRBJ2-2, with D possibly TRBD1 on 6 matching bases. The CDR3 length is 12 residues. The ends were cut back, 5 bases at V and 5 bases at J, with 6 bases in the middle. Germline V gene lookup returns CDR1 ENHRY and CDR2 SYGVKD. DNA of the CDR3: TGTGCCATCAGTACAGGGACCGGGGAGCTGTTTTTT. Translation gives CAISTGTGELFF.